This TCR beta chain was found in a study of blood T cell repertoires in COVID-19. Trimming took off 4 bases at V and 2 bases at J, with 11 bases between the two ends. Germline CDR1 is LGHDT and CDR2 is YNNKEL (reference sequence). The CDR3 sequence is 14 residues long. Authors' methods: Amplified reference gene primers provided the basis for estimating nucleated cell counts. Sequencing used immunoSEQ multiplex PCR; TCRdb keeps in-frame clones, though not all of them. V and J calls and clone size come straight from that table; D and trimming were deduced from the DNA. The sample lists over 120,000 clones, approximately 82% occurring once.

The TCR comes from a man aged 60 to 75 with active or convalescent COVID-19. The sample consisted of peripheral blood. The chain carries TRBV3-1 (or the pseudogene TRBV3-2) and TRBJ1-2; weak D call: TRBD1 (6 bases). CDR3 sequence: CASSPSGGNYGYTF. CDR3 DNA: TGTGCCAGCAGCCCCTCGGGGGGCAACTATGGCTACACCTTC.